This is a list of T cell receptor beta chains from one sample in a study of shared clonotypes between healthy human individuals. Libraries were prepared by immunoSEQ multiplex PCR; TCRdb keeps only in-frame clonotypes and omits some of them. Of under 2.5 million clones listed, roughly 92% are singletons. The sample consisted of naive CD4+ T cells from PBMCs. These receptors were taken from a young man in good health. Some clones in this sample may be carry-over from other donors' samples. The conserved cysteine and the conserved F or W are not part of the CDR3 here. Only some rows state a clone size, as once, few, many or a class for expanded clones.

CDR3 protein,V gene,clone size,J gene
ASYRGAGGYT,TRBV6-5,NA,TRBJ1-2
ASSLGYQETQY,TRBV5-1,NA,TRBJ2-5
ASSVLAGGNTIY,TRBV9,NA,TRBJ1-3
ASSSVDRVENIQY,TRBV28,NA,TRBJ2-4
ASSDPGQGRETQY,TRBV5-4,NA,TRBJ2-5
ASSLGQAETQY,TRBV5-1,NA,TRBJ2-5
ASSQGLAGGADTQY,TRBV4-1,NA,TRBJ2-3
ASSLLAGANTGELF,TRBV4-2,NA,TRBJ2-2
ASSGLRASSYNEQF,TRBV6-1,NA,TRBJ2-1
AISGTGMNTEAF,TRBV10-3,once,TRBJ1-1
ASSSYRGYGYT,TRBV7-3,NA,TRBJ1-2
ASSVGQNYNEQF,TRBV9,NA,TRBJ2-1
ASSLSLRGRAF,TRBV27,NA,TRBJ1-1
ASSSQTGTEAF,TRBV7-3,NA,TRBJ1-1
ASSPIGRTDTQY,TRBV5-1,NA,TRBJ2-3
ASSPGTNTGELF,TRBV5-5,NA,TRBJ2-2
ASRTLDNEQF,TRBV2,NA,TRBJ2-1
SATIGQAGGGETQY,TRBV29-1,once,TRBJ2-5
ASSLRAGGPSNEQF,TRBV5-5,NA,TRBJ2-1
ATSRDQISSYEQY,TRBV15,NA,TRBJ2-7
SVLTSGIPEQY,TRBV29-1,NA,TRBJ2-7
ASSEAGLAFGEQF,TRBV2,NA,TRBJ2-1
ASSGGGPIQPQH,TRBV6-1,NA,TRBJ1-5
ASSLYRQGEQY,TRBV28,NA,TRBJ2-7
SVELFGQGYGYT,TRBV29-1,NA,TRBJ1-2
AWSARVQKNSANYGYT,TRBV30,NA,TRBJ1-2
ASSLVAGRYEQY,TRBV5-1,NA,TRBJ2-7
ASGGLAGEGETQY,TRBV2,NA,TRBJ2-5
ASSSEGLTDTQY,TRBV11-2,NA,TRBJ2-3